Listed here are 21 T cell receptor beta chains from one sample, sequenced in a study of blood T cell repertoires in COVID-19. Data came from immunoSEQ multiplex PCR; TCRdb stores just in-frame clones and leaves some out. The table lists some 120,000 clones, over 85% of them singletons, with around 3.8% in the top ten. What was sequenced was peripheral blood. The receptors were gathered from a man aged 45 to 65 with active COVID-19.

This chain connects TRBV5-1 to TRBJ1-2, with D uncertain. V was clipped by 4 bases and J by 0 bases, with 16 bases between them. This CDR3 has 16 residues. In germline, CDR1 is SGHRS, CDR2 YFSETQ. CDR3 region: CASSPVGGVSNYGYTF. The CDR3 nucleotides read TGCGCCAGCAGCCCGGTAGGCGGGGTATCTAACTATGGCTACACCTTC.

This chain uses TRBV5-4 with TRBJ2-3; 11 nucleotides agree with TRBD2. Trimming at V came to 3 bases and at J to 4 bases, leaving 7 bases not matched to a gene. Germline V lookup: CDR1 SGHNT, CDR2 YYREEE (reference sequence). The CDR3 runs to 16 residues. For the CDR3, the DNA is TGTGCCAGCAGCTCTATGACTAGCGGGACCCCAGATACGCAGTATTTT. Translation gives CASSSMTSGTPDTQYF.

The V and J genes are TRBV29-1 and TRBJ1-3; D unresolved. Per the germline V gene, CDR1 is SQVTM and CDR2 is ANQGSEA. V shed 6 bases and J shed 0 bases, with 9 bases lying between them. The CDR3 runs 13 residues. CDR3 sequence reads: CSVQRGSGNTIYF. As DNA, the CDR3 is TGCAGCGTGCAACGGGGCTCTGGAAACACCATATATTTT.

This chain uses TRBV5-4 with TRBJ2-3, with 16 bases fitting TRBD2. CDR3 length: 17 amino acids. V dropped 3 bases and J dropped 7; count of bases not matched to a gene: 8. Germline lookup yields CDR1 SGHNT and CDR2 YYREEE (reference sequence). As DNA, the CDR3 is TGTGCCAGCAGCTCCGGGACTAGCGGGAGGGCCATGTATACGCAGTATTTT. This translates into CASSSGTSGRAMYTQYF.

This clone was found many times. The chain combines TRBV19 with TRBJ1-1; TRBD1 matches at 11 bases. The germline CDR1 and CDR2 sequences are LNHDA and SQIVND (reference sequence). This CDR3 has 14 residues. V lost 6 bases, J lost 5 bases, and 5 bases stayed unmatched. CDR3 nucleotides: TGTGCCAGTAGAGGGACAGGGGGTAATACTGAAGCTTTCTTT. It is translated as CASRGTGGNTEAFF.

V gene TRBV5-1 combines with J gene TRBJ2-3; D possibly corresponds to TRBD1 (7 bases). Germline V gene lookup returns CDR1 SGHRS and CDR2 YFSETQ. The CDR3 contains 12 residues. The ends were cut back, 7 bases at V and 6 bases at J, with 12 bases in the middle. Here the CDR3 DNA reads TGCGCCAGCTCGACAGGGAGGGATACGCAGTATTTT. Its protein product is CASSTGRDTQYF. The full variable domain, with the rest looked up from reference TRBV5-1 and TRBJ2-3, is KAGVTQTPRYLIKTRGQQVTLSCSPISGHRSVSWYQQTPGQGLQFLFEYFSETQRNKGNFPGRFSGRQFSNSRSEMNVSTLELGDSALYLCASSTGRDTQYFGPGTRLTVL.

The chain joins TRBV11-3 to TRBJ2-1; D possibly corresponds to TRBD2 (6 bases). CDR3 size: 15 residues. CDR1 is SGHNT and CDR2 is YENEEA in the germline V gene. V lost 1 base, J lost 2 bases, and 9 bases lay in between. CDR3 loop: CASSLGGLTYNEQFF. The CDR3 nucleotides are TGTGCCAGCAGCTTAGGGGGACTGACCTACAATGAGCAGTTCTTC. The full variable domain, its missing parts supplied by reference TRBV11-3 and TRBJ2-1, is EAGVVQSPRYKIIEKKQPVAFWCNPISGHNTLYWYLQNLGQGPELLIRYENEEAVDDSQLPKDRFSAERLKGVDSTLKIQPAELGDSAVYLCASSLGGLTYNEQFFGPGTRLTVL.

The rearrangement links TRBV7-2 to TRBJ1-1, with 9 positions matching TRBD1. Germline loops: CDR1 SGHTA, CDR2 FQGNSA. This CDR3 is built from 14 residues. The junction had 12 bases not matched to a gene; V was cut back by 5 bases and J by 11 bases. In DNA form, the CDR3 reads TGTGCCAGCAGCACTCCGGGACAGGGCTTTGGTGCTTTCTTT. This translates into CASSTPGQGFGAFF.

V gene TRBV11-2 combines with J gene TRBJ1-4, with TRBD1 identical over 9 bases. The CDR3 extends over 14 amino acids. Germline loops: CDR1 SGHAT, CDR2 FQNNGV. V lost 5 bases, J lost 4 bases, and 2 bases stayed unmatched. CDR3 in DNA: TGTGCCAGCAGCGTGGGACAGGGTAATGAAAAACTGTTTTTT. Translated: CASSVGQGNEKLFF.

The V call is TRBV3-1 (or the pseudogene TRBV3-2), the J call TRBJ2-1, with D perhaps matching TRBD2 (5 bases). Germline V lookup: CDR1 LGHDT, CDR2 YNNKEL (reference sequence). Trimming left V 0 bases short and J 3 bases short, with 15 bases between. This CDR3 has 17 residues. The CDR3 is CASSQDTGGGYYNEQFF. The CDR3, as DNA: TGTGCCAGCAGCCAAGATACGGGTGGCGGGTACTACAATGAGCAGTTCTTC.

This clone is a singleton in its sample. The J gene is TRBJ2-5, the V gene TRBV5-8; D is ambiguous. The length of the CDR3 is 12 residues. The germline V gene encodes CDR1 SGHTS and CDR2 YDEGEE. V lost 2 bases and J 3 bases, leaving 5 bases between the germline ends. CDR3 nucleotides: TGTGCCAGCAGCTTCGTAAAAGAGACCCAGTACTTC. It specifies CASSFVKETQYF.

As DNA, the CDR3 is TGTGCCAGTTCTCACAGGGGTCCAGATTCACCCCTCCACTTT. This codes for CASSHRGPDSPLHF. V is TRBV19 and J is TRBJ1-6, with 7 bases fitting TRBD1. Per germline, CDR1 LNHDA and CDR2 SQIVND (reference sequence). The CDR3 totals 14 residues. V lost 8 bases to trimming and J lost 8 bases; unmatched junction nucleotides: 9.

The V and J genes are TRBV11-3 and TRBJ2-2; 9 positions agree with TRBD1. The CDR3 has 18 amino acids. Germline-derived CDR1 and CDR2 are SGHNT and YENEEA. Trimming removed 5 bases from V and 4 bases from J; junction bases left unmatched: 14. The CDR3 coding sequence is TGTGCCAGCAGCAATAAGGGGCGACAGGGGGGGGGCACCGGGGAGCTGTTTTTT. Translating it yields CASSNKGRQGGGTGELFF.

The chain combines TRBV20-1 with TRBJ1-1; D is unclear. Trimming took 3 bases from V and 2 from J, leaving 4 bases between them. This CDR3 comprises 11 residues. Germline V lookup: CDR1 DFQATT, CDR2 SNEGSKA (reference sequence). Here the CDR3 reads CSARSNTEAFF. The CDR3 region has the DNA TGCAGTGCTAGGAGCAACACTGAAGCTTTCTTT.

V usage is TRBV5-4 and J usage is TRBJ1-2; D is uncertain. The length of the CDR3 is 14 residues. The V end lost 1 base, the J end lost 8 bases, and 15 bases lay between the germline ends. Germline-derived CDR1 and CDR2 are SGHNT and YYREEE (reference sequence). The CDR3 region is CASSLNEALGGYTF. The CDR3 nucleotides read TGTGCCAGCAGCTTGAATGAGGCTCTAGGAGGCTACACCTTC.

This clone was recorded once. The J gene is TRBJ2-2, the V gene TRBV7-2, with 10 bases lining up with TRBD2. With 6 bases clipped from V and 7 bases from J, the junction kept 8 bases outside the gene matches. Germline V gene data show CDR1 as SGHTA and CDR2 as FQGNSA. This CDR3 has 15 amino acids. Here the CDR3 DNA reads TGTGCCAGCAGACCAGCGGGGGGGCAAATCGGGGAGCTGTTTTTT. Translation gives CASRPAGGQIGELFF.

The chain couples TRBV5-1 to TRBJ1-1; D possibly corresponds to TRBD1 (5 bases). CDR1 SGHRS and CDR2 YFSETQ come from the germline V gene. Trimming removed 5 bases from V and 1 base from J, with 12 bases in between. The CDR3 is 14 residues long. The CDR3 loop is CASRFGRENTEAFF. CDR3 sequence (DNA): TGCGCCAGCAGATTCGGCAGGGAGAACACTGAAGCTTTCTTT.

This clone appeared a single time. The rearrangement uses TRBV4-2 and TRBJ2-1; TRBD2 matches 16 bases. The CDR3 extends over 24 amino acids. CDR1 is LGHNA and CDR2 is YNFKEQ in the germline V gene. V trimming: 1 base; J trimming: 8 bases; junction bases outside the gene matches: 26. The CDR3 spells CASSQVLGGLLGLAGGPGSYEQFF. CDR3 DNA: TGTGCCAGCAGCCAAGTACTTGGGGGGTTATTGGGACTAGCGGGAGGGCCGGGGAGCTATGAGCAGTTCTTC.

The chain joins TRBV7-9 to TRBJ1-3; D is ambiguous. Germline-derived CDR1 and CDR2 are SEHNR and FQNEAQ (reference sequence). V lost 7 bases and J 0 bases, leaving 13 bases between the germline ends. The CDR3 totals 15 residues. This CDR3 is CASTHSIPSGNTIYF. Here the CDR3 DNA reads TGTGCCAGCACCCACAGTATTCCCTCTGGAAACACCATATATTTT.

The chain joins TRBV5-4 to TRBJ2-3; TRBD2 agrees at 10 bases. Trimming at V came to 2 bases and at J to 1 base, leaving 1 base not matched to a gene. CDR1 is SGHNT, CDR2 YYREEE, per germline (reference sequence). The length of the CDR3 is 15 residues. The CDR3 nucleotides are TGTGCCAGCAGCTTAGGACTAGCGGGCACAGATACGCAGTATTTT. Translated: CASSLGLAGTDTQYF.

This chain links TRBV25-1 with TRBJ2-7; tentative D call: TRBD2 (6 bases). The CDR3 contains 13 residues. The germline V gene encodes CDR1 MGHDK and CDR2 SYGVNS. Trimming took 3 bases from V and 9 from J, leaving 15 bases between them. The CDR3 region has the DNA TGTGCCAGCAGTGATTTGGGGACTGGACGGCAGTACGTC. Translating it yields CASSDLGTGRQYV.